The clone carrying this T cell receptor beta chain showed up many times. No antigen is known for it. Sample-barcoded 5' priming and a J-beta primer mix drove a second PCR of about 6 to 12 cycles. TCRdb independently ran MiXCR on the 5' RACE reads; one entry per CDR3 protein. The data contain 790,000 or so distinct CDR3 sequences, less than 60% of them singletons. These data originate in a study of blood T cells in healthy people across ages. Study results and caveats: Naive T cell percentage showed a strong correlation with TCR beta diversity. Aged donors had fewer naive CD4+ cells and lower diversity than long-lived donors.

The sequencing sample was made of blood. The clonotype was recovered from a man aged 80 or over in good health.

The CDR3 nucleotides read TGTGCCAGCAGCTTAGCGACTAGCTCTCTCAATGAGCAGTTCTTC. This gives the protein CASSLATSSLNEQFF. The rearrangement uses TRBV7-2 and TRBJ2-1, with 7 bases aligning to TRBD2. The CDR3 totals 15 residues. V gave up 0 bases and J gave up 6 bases; unmatched junction bases: 5. Germline lookup yields CDR1 SGHTA and CDR2 FQGNSA.